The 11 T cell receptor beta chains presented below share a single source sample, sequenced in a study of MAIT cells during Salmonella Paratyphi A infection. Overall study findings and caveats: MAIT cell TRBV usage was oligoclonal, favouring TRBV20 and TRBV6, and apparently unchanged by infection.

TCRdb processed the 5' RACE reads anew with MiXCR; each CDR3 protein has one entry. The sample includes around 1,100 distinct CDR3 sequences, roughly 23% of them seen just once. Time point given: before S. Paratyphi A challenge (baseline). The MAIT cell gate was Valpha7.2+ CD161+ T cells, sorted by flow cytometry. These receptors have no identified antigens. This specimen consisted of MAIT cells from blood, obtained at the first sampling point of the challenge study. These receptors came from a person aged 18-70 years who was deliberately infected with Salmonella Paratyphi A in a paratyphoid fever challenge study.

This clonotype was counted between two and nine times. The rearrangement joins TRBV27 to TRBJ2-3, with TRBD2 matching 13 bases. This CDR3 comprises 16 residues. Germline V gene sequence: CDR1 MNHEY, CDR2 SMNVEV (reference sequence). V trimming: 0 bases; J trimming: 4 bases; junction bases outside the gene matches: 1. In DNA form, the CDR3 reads TGTGCCAGCAGTTTATCCGGGACTAGCGGGGCAGATACGCAGTATTTT. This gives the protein CASSLSGTSGADTQYF.

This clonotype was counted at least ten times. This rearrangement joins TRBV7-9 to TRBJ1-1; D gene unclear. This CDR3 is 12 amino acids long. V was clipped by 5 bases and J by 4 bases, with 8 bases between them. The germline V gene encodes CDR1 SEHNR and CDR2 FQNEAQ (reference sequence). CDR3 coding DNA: TGTGCCAGCAGCCACCAGACCACTGAAGCTTTCTTT. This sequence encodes CASSHQTTEAFF. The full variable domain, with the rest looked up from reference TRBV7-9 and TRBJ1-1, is DTGVSQNPRHKITKRGQNVTFRCDPISEHNRLYWYRQTLGQGPEFLTYFQNEAQLEKSRLLSDRFSAERPKGSFSTLEIQRTEQGDSAMYLCASSHQTTEAFFGQGTRLTVV.

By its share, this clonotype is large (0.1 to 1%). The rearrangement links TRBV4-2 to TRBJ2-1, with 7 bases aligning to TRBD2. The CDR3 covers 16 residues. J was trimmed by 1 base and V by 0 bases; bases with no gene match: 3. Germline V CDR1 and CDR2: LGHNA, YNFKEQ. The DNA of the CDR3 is TGTGCCAGCAGCCAAGAGACGGGAGGTTCCTACAATGAGCAGTTCTTC. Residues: CASSQETGGSYNEQFF.

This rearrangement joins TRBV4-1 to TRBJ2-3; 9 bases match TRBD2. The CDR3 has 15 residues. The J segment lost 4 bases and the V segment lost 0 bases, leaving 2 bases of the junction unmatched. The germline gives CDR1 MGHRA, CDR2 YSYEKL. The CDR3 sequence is CASSQERGGPDTQYF. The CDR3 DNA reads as TGCGCCAGCAGCCAAGAGCGGGGGGGCCCAGATACGCAGTATTTT.

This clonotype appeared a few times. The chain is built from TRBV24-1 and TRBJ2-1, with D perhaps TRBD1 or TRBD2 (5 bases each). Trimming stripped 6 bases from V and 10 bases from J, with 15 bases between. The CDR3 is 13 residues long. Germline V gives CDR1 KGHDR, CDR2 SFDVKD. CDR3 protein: CATSWDGPAEQFF. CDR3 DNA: TGTGCCACCAGTTGGGACGGACCAGCGGAGCAGTTCTTC.

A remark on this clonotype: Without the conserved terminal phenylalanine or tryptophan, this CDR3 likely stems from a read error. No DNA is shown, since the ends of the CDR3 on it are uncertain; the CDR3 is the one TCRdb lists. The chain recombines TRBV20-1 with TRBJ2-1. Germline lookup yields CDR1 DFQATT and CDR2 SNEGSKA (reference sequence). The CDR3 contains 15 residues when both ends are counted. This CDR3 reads CSARDLTSRDNEQFG.

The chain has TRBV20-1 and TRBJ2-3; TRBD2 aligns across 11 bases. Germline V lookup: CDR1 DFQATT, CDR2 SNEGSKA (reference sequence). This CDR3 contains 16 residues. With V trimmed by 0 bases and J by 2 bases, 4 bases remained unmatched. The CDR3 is CSARDLLAGVTDTQYF. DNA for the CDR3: TGCAGTGCTAGAGATCTACTAGCGGGGGTCACAGATACGCAGTATTTT.

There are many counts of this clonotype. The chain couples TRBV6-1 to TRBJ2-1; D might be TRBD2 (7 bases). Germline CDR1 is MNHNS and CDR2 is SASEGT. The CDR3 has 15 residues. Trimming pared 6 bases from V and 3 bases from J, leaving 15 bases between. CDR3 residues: CASSLGGGDYNEQFF. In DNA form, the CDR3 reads TGTGCCAGCAGCTTGGGAGGGGGGGACTACAATGAGCAGTTCTTC.

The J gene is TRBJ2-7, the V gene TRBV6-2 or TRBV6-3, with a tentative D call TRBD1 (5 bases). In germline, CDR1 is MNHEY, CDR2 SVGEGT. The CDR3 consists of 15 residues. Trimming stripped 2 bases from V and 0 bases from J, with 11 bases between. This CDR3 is CASSYPPDTSYEQYF. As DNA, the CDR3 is TGTGCCAGCAGTTACCCTCCGGACACCTCCTACGAGCAGTACTTC.

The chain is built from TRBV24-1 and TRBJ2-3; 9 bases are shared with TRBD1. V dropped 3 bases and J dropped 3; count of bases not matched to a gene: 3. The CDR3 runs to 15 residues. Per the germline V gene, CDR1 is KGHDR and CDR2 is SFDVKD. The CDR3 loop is CATSDRDRETDTQYF. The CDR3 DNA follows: TGTGCCACCAGTGATCGGGACAGGGAGACAGATACGCAGTATTTT.

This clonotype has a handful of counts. The CDR3 DNA reads TGTGCCAGCAGTTACTCGGGGACAGGGGCCAACGTCCTGACTTTC. This codes for CASSYSGTGANVLTF. The genes are TRBV6-5 and TRBJ2-6; TRBD1 is a possible D gene (6 bases). CDR1 is MNHEY, CDR2 SVGAGI, per germline. With 0 bases removed from V and 4 bases from J, the gap between germline ends came to 7 bases. The CDR3 loop spans 15 amino acids.